Shown below are 22 T cell receptor beta chains from a single sample sequenced in a study of CD8+CD57+ T cells in acquired aplastic anemia. The patients chosen for sequencing had shown expansion of CD8+CD57+ cells (detected by flow cytometry). Profiles of TCR beta VDJ and CDR3 were generated from a genomic DNA template. TCRdb redid the calling of the reads with MiXCR, one entry per CDR3 protein. The table lists approximately 170,000 distinct CDR3 sequences, approximately 44% of them singletons. The sample was sorted CD4+, CD8+, or CD8+CD57+ T cells (not recorded which) from PBMCs. These receptors were collected from a human donor with aplastic anemia.

This clonotype was picked up a small number of times. This chain joins TRBV9 and TRBJ2-7; TRBD1 matches at 9 bases. After removal of 4 bases from V and 6 bases from J, the junction contained 11 bases not matched to a gene. Looked up from germline, CDR1 is SGDLS and CDR2 is YYNGEE. The CDR3 covers 15 residues. Written as DNA, the CDR3 is TGTGCCAGCAGCACCCGGGACAGGGATGTAGGCGAGCAGTACTTC. Its translation is CASSTRDRDVGEQYF.

Points on this clonotype: A much larger clone differs by one base, so this may be a read error. The chain has TRBV5-8 and TRBJ1-3; TRBD1 is a possible D gene (5 bases). The CDR3 has 12 residues. Germline V CDR1 and CDR2: SGHTS, YDEGEE. In DNA, the CDR3 is TGTGGCAGCAGCTTGCAAGGGGCGACCATATATTTT. It translates to CGSSLQGATIYF.

This clonotype occurred many times. CDR3 sequence (DNA): TGTGCCACCAGTGATTTGCGGGGGGCTGAGCAGTTCTTC. It yields the protein CATSDLRGAEQFF. V usage is TRBV24-1 and J usage is TRBJ2-1; TRBD2 is a possible D gene (7 bases). CDR3 length: 13 amino acids. Between the trimmed V and J ends, which lost 0 bases and 9 bases, there was a span of 8 bases. CDR1 and CDR2 from the germline V gene are KGHDR and SFDVKD.

This clonotype was found many times. This sequence joins TRBV4-3 and TRBJ2-2, with unresolved D. Germline V gene lookup returns CDR1 LGHNA and CDR2 YSLEER. V lost 1 base to trimming and J lost 2 bases, with 5 bases between them. CDR3 length equals 14 residues. The CDR3 DNA sequence: TGCGCCAGCAGCCAAGGGATTAACACCGGGGAGCTGTTTTTT. Encoded protein: CASSQGINTGELFF.

There are a few counts of this clonotype. The chain uses TRBV9 and TRBJ1-2; 10 positions match TRBD1. The CDR3 spans 15 residues. V shed 0 bases and J 2 bases; nucleotides not matched to a gene: 1. Germline V CDR1 and CDR2: SGDLS, YYNGEE. In DNA, the CDR3 is TGTGCCAGCAGCGTAGGGGACAGGGGAAACTATGGCTACACCTTC. Translated, it gives CASSVGDRGNYGYTF.

This clonotype was recorded at least ten times. The rearrangement joins TRBV6-1 to TRBJ1-2, with a tentative D call TRBD1 (5 bases). Germline V CDR1 and CDR2: MNHNS, SASEGT. There are 13 residues in the CDR3. V gave up 8 bases and J gave up 2 bases, with 12 bases separating them. CDR3 in DNA: TGTGCCAGCTGTAGACAGCCAAACTATGGCTACACCTTC. Translating gives CASCRQPNYGYTF.

In this sample, this clonotype turned up many times. The chain carries TRBV7-6 and TRBJ2-3; 12 nucleotides match TRBD2. Germline trimming cut 1 base from V and 2 bases from J; bases unmatched to any gene: 1. CDR1 is SGHVS, CDR2 FNYEAQ, per germline. The CDR3 is 16 amino acids. CDR3 in amino acids: CASSLGTSGITDTQYF. The DNA of the CDR3 is TGTGCCAGCAGCTTAGGGACTAGCGGGATCACAGATACGCAGTATTTT. Looking up the rest from reference TRBV7-6 and TRBJ2-3 gives the full variable domain: GAGVSQSPRYKVTKRGQDVALRCDPISGHVSLYWYRQALGQGPEFLTYFNYEAQQDKSGLPNDRFSAERPEGSISTLTIQRTEQRDSAMYRCASSLGTSGITDTQYFGPGTRLTVL.

The chain employs TRBV6-4 and TRBJ1-2; maybe TRBD1 (6 bases). This CDR3 comprises 16 residues. Per germline, CDR1 MRHNA and CDR2 SNTAGT. The V gene lost 2 bases and the J gene lost 7 bases, with 20 bases spanning the gap. The CDR3 loop reads CASSDLPGQPGSGYTF. The DNA of the CDR3 is TGTGCCAGCAGTGACCTTCCTGGACAGCCCGGGAGTGGCTACACCTTC.

The V call is TRBV19, the J call TRBJ2-7; no reliable D call. The ends were cut back, 5 bases at V and 2 bases at J, with 16 bases in the middle. The CDR3 runs 15 residues. The germline V gene has CDR1 LNHDA and CDR2 SQIVND (reference sequence). The DNA for the CDR3 is TGTGCCAGTAGTCGGCAGTCCGATCCACCCTACGAGCAGTACTTC. It is translated as CASSRQSDPPYEQYF. The full variable domain, in which reference TRBV19 and TRBJ2-7 provide the parts outside the CDR3, is DGGITQSPKYLFRKEGQNVTLSCEQNLNHDAMYWYRQDPGQGLRLIYYSQIVNDFQKGDIAEGYSVSREKKESFPLTVTSAQKNPTAFYLCASSRQSDPPYEQYFGPGTRLTVT.

This clonotype was seen a single time. The chain links TRBV24-1 to TRBJ1-1; D not resolved. CDR3 size: 15 residues. From germline, CDR1 is KGHDR and CDR2 SFDVKD. Trimming removed 4 bases from V and 1 base from J, with 12 bases in between. CDR3 sequence reads: CATSDPRTGNTEAFF. In DNA form, the CDR3 reads TGTGCCACCAGTGACCCACGGACGGGGAACACTGAAGCTTTCTTT.

This clonotype showed up many times. V usage is TRBV6-5 and J usage is TRBJ2-1; no firm D call. The V gene lost 0 bases and the J gene lost 3 bases, with 6 bases spanning the gap. The CDR3 runs 14 residues. Germline V lookup: CDR1 MNHEY, CDR2 SVGAGI. In DNA, the CDR3 is TGTGCCAGCAGTTACTCTAGTGGCTACAATGAGCAGTTCTTC. Its protein is CASSYSSGYNEQFF.

By share, this clonotype ranks as medium-sized. The chain couples TRBV2 to TRBJ2-5; tentatively, D is TRBD2 (6 bases). Trimming took off 9 bases at V and 3 bases at J, with 14 bases between the two ends. Germline loops: CDR1 SNHLY, CDR2 FYNNEI. The CDR3 consists of 13 residues. CDR3 in DNA: TGTGCCAGAGTGGGACTCCTAGAAGAGACCCAGTACTTC. It translates to CARVGLLEETQYF.

This clonotype was counted ten times or more. This chain joins TRBV12-3 or TRBV12-4 and TRBJ2-5; D remains ambiguous. Trimming took 4 bases from V and 2 from J, leaving 8 bases between them. The CDR3 has 13 amino acids. This chain's CDR3 is CASSWVSQETQYF. The CDR3, as DNA: TGTGCCAGCAGTTGGGTTTCACAAGAGACCCAGTACTTC.

Here the CDR3 DNA reads TGTGCCAGCAGTGTCGCAGGGGAAGATGAGCAGTTCTTC. Translated: CASSVAGEDEQFF. J is TRBJ2-1 and V is TRBV2, with D maybe TRBD1 (6 bases). V was cut by 4 bases and J by 8 bases, with 12 bases left in between. The CDR3 is 13 amino acids. CDR1 is SNHLY, CDR2 FYNNEI, per germline.

This clonotype was seen a handful of times. This sequence may be a read error, since a much larger clone differs from it by one base. CDR3: CASGFVPDSDYEQYF. In nucleotides, the CDR3 is TGTGCCAGCGGCTTTGTTCCGGACAGTGACTACGAGCAGTACTTC. The V gene is TRBV5-6, the J gene TRBJ2-7; D may be TRBD1 (6 bases). Germline V gene lookup returns CDR1 SGHDT and CDR2 YYEEEE. The CDR3 covers 15 residues.

A note on this clonotype: One end of the junction does not line up with germline, which may come from a read error. The gene calls are TRBV11-2 and TRBJ2-2; D possibly corresponds to TRBD2 (5 bases). Germline lookup yields CDR1 SGHAT and CDR2 FQNNGV. The CDR3 runs to 16 residues. The DNA of the CDR3 is TGTGCCAGCCGCTCCCAAGGAGGTGGGGTCACCGGGGAGCTGTTCTTT. This translates into CASRSQGGGVTGELFF.

V is TRBV4-2 and J is TRBJ2-5; 9 positions match TRBD1. CDR3 length equals 16 residues. Germline lookup yields CDR1 LGHNA and CDR2 YNFKEQ. The trim removed 3 bases at V and 3 bases at J, leaving 8 bases unmatched. The CDR3 sequence is CASSQGSGTGKETQYF. The CDR3 region has the DNA TGTGCCAGCAGCCAGGGTTCCGGGACAGGGAAAGAGACCCAGTACTTC.

V and J are TRBV2 and TRBJ2-2, with no clear D. The germline V and J ends were trimmed by 5 bases and 1 base, with 5 bases remaining between them. CDR3 length equals 13 residues. The germline V gene encodes CDR1 SNHLY and CDR2 FYNNEI. CDR3: CASSWENTGELFF. As DNA, the CDR3 is TGTGCCAGCAGTTGGGAGAACACCGGGGAGCTGTTTTTT.

The V call is TRBV29-1, the J call TRBJ1-2; D not resolved. The ends were cut back, 6 bases at V and 1 base at J, with 15 bases in the middle. This CDR3 spans 14 amino acids. CDR1 and CDR2 (germline): SQVTM, ANQGSEA. CDR3 in amino acids: CSVDARLDNYGYTF. The CDR3 region has the DNA TGCAGCGTCGACGCCCGACTAGATAACTATGGCTACACCTTC.

The V gene is TRBV2, the J gene TRBJ1-2; 9 bases agree with TRBD1. Germline loops: CDR1 SNHLY, CDR2 FYNNEI. CDR3 length: 13 amino acids. Unmatched junction bases numbered 7, after V lost 6 bases and J lost 8 bases. The CDR3 is CASRPGQGRGYTF. CDR3 DNA: TGTGCCAGCAGACCGGGACAGGGACGAGGCTACACCTTC.

This clonotype appeared a few times. The J gene is TRBJ2-7, the V gene TRBV20-1, with D possibly called TRBD1 or TRBD2 (5 bases each). CDR3 length equals 11 residues. Trimming shortened V by 5 bases and J by 6 bases, and 11 bases separated the two germline ends. Germline values: CDR1 DFQATT, CDR2 SNEGSKA (reference sequence). The CDR3 bases are TGCAGTGCTGGTGGGACGCCCGAGCAGTACTTC. Translated: CSAGGTPEQYF.

This clonotype was observed at least ten times. V is TRBV20-1 and J is TRBJ2-1, with 11 nucleotides matching TRBD2. Germline V gene lookup returns CDR1 DFQATT and CDR2 SNEGSKA (reference sequence). CDR3 length equals 16 residues. V trimming: 4 bases; J trimming: 9 bases; junction bases outside the gene matches: 14. The CDR3 region has the DNA TGCAGTGCTAATCCGGGACTAGCGGCCGGGTTTAGTGAGCAGTTCTTC. This encodes CSANPGLAAGFSEQFF.